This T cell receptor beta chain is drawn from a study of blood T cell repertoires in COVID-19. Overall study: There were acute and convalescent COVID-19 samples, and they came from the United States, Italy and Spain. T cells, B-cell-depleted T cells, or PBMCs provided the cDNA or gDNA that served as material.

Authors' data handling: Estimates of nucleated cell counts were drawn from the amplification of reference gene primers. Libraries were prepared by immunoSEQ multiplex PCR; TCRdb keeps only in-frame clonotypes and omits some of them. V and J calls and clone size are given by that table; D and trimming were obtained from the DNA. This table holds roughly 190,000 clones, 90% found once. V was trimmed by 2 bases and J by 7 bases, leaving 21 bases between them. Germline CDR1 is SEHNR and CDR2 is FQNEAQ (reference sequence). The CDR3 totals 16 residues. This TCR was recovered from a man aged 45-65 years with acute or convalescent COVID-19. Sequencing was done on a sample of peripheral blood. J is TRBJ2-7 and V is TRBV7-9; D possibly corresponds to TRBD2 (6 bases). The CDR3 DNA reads TGTGCCAGCAGCTTATCCCCCTGGGAGGCCACCGGGGAGCAGTACTTC. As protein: CASSLSPWEATGEQYF.